These 32 T cell receptor beta chains were all obtained from the same sample, sequenced in a study of T cell responses to AZD1222 COVID-19 vaccine (dated by TCRdb to the early 2020s). Explained via the paper, the time point label denotes: baseline before first vaccination. The library was built by means of the immunoSEQ multiplex PCR assay. The clones in this table, taken by TCRdb from immuneACCESS, are in-frame only. Not every clone is retained; where verified, under half of the shortfall comes from an unresolved V gene, and the cause of the rest is unknown. Recorded for this sample are over 100,000 clones; 75% to 90% of them occurred a single time. Together, the top ten hold around 3.1% of the sample. The sample in question was peripheral blood, obtained on day 0 of AZD1222 vaccination. The source is an adult in good health.

The chain is built from TRBV30 and TRBJ1-1; 10 bases are shared with TRBD1. Germline CDR1 and CDR2: GTSNPN and SVGIG (reference sequence). This CDR3 comprises 16 residues. Losses at the gene ends were 4 bases for V and 2 bases for J; bases not matched to a gene: 10. CDR3 region: CAWTLMGTGVNTEAFF. The CDR3 DNA reads TGTGCCTGGACCCTGATGGGGACAGGGGTCAACACTGAAGCTTTCTTT. The variable domain in full, with the rest retrieved from reference TRBV30 and TRBJ1-1, is SQTIHQWPATLVQPVGSPLSLECTVEGTSNPNLYWYRQAAGRGLQLLFYSVGIGQISSEVPQNLSASRPQDRQFILSSKKLLLSDSGFYLCAWTLMGTGVNTEAFFGQGTRLTVV.

The chain links TRBV5-8 to TRBJ2-1, with 7 positions matching TRBD2. This CDR3 contains 15 residues. V shed 6 bases, J shed 0 bases, and the junction held 6 bases outside the gene matches. Per the germline V gene, CDR1 is SGHTS and CDR2 is YDEGEE. CDR3 loop: CASTNGGSSYNEQFF. CDR3 in DNA: TGTGCCAGCACCAACGGGGGGAGCTCCTACAATGAGCAGTTCTTC.

V usage is TRBV28 and J usage is TRBJ2-1; the D call may be TRBD1 or TRBD2 (6 bases each). The germline V gene has CDR1 MDHEN and CDR2 SYDVKM. The CDR3 sequence is 14 residues long. Trimming removed 7 bases at V and 7 bases at J, with 17 bases between. CDR3 DNA sequence: TGTGCCAGCACGGGGGCAAGAAGGTGGAATGAGCAGTTCTTC. It encodes CASTGARRWNEQFF.

The chain couples TRBV5-8 to TRBJ2-7, with TRBD1 identical over 9 bases. With 3 bases clipped from V and 1 base from J, the junction kept 2 bases outside the gene matches. There are 14 residues in the CDR3. The V gene's germline CDR1 is SGHTS and CDR2 YDEGEE. CDR3 sequence: CASSWGTGSYEQYF. Written as DNA, the CDR3 is TGTGCCAGCAGCTGGGGGACAGGGTCCTACGAGCAGTACTTC.

V is TRBV28 and J is TRBJ2-7; 9 bases align to TRBD2. Germline V gene sequence: CDR1 MDHEN, CDR2 SYDVKM. The CDR3 covers 15 residues. The V and J ends lost 3 bases and 6 bases, in that order; junction bases with no gene match: 9. The CDR3 DNA is TGTGCCAGCAGTTTCCTAGCGGGGACTCCGGGCGAGCAGTACTTC. Amino acid sequence: CASSFLAGTPGEQYF.

The genes are TRBV7-6 and TRBJ1-1; D gene unclear. Germline lookup yields CDR1 SGHVS and CDR2 FNYEAQ. This CDR3 region has 15 residues. The V gene lost 7 bases and the J gene lost 2 bases, with 17 bases spanning the gap. The CDR3 DNA reads TGTGCCAGCACCCCTGAGGGTTCGGGAAACACTGAAGCTTTCTTT. Translated, it gives CASTPEGSGNTEAFF.

The chain carries TRBV11-2 and TRBJ1-2, with unresolved D. The CDR3 sequence is 12 residues long. Trimming took 0 bases from V and 8 from J, leaving 7 bases between them. The germline gives CDR1 SGHAT, CDR2 FQNNGV. The CDR3 DNA reads TGTGCCAGCAGCTTAGACCGAGGAGGCTACACCTTC. Translated, it gives CASSLDRGGYTF.

The rearrangement joins TRBV19 to TRBJ1-6; D is perhaps TRBD1 (5 bases). The CDR3 has 15 amino acids. Germline V gene sequence: CDR1 LNHDA, CDR2 SQIVND (reference sequence). V was trimmed by 3 bases and J by 9 bases, leaving 15 bases between them. The CDR3 sequence is CASSIRAQGVSPLHF. The CDR3 DNA reads TGTGCCAGTAGTATCCGCGCGCAGGGTGTTTCACCCCTCCACTTT.

CDR3 nucleotide sequence: TGTGCCAGCAGCCGGGGACAGGGCGGGGGCACAGATACGCAGTATTTT. This encodes CASSRGQGGGTDTQYF. V is TRBV4-2 and J is TRBJ2-3; 9 bases line up with TRBD1. Germline V gene sequence: CDR1 LGHNA, CDR2 YNFKEQ. J was trimmed by 1 base and V by 4 bases; bases with no gene match: 6. The CDR3 sequence is 16 residues long.

This clone was observed once. The chain carries TRBV7-6 and TRBJ2-1, with unresolved D. The CDR3 has 15 residues. Per germline, CDR1 SGHVS and CDR2 FNYEAQ. V lost 1 base and J lost 4, with 11 bases in between. The chain's CDR3 is CASSLGSNLYNEQFF. The CDR3 bases are TGTGCCAGCAGCTTAGGGTCTAACCTTTACAATGAGCAGTTCTTC.

The J gene is TRBJ1-4, the V gene TRBV28; D possibly corresponds to TRBD1 (6 bases). Germline V gene sequence: CDR1 MDHEN, CDR2 SYDVKM. V lost 6 bases and J lost 8, with 16 bases in between. CDR3 length: 14 amino acids. CDR3 nucleotides: TGTGCCAGCAGCCCGGGGGGGGCGAAGGAAAAACTGTTTTTT. It translates to CASSPGGAKEKLFF.

This chain connects TRBV27 to TRBJ2-1; D is tentatively TRBD1 or TRBD2 (7 bases each). Trimming took off 4 bases at V and 5 bases at J, with 27 bases between the two ends. The CDR3 is 19 amino acids. Germline V CDR1 and CDR2: MNHEY, SMNVEV (reference sequence). The CDR3 here is CASSSFPGGTALTHNEQFF. DNA for the CDR3: TGTGCCAGCAGTTCCTTCCCCGGGGGGACAGCTCTTACCCACAATGAGCAGTTCTTC.

The genes are TRBV5-4 and TRBJ2-5, with 8 bases aligning to TRBD1. The CDR3 has 14 amino acids. Trimming at V came to 0 bases and at J to 3 bases, leaving 1 base not matched to a gene. Germline V lookup: CDR1 SGHNT, CDR2 YYREEE (reference sequence). The CDR3 spells CASSLGTGKETQYF. In nucleotides, the CDR3 is TGTGCCAGCAGCTTGGGGACAGGGAAAGAGACCCAGTACTTC.

This clone appeared a few times. The V and J genes are TRBV27 and TRBJ1-2; 7 bases match TRBD1. With V trimmed by 3 bases and J by 7 bases, 5 bases remained unmatched. Germline assignment: CDR1 MNHEY and CDR2 SMNVEV (reference sequence). CDR3 length: 13 amino acids. The CDR3 region has the DNA TGTGCCAGCAGTTTCGCGACAGGGTCTGGCTACACCTTC. This codes for CASSFATGSGYTF.

There are a few counts of this clone. The J gene is TRBJ2-7, the V gene TRBV5-1; D not resolved. This CDR3 comprises 13 residues. CDR1 is SGHRS and CDR2 is YFSETQ in the germline V gene. Trimming pared 0 bases from V and 2 bases from J, leaving 6 bases between. CDR3 sequence reads: CASSLAHTYEQYF. CDR3 nucleotides: TGCGCCAGCAGCTTGGCCCATACCTACGAGCAGTACTTC.

This chain links TRBV5-3 with TRBJ2-5; 7 positions agree with TRBD1. TRBV5-3 is classed as an ORF, of uncertain function. This CDR3 comprises 14 residues. V shed 1 base and J 3 bases; nucleotides not matched to a gene: 3. Here the CDR3 reads CARSLQGDKETQYF. CDR3 nucleotide sequence: TGTGCCAGAAGCTTGCAGGGGGATAAAGAGACCCAGTACTTC.

This clone was counted only a few times. The chain is built from TRBV4-1 and TRBJ2-3, with 7 positions matching TRBD2. The CDR3 is 16 amino acids. Germline-derived CDR1 and CDR2 are MGHRA and YSYEKL. V gave up 2 bases and J gave up 0 bases; unmatched junction bases: 5. The CDR3 coding sequence is TGCGCCAGCAGCCAAAGTCCTAGCGGCAGCACAGATACGCAGTATTTT. Its translation: CASSQSPSGSTDTQYF.

A single count supports this clone. The junction does not match germline at one end; this may be a read error. This sequence joins TRBV7-6 and TRBJ1-4, with TRBD1 as a possible D gene (5 bases). Germline V gene sequence: CDR1 SGHVS, CDR2 FNYEAQ. The CDR3 runs 12 residues. The CDR3: CASSPVGEKLFF. In DNA form, the CDR3 reads TGTGCCAGCAGCCCCGTGGGGGAAAAATTGTTTTTT.

This clone was detected only once. The chain has TRBV20-1 and TRBJ1-5, with 7 bases aligning to TRBD1. Trimming at V came to 3 bases and at J to 2 bases, leaving 1 base not matched to a gene. Germline V gives CDR1 DFQATT, CDR2 SNEGSKA (reference sequence). The CDR3 runs to 13 residues. DNA for the CDR3: TGCAGTGCTAGTGGGACAGGCAATCAGCCCCAGCATTTT. Translating it yields CSASGTGNQPQHF.

The chain employs TRBV4-1 and TRBJ1-5; D uncertain. V gave up 0 bases and J gave up 0 bases, with 9 bases separating them. Germline V gene data show CDR1 as MGHRA and CDR2 as YSYEKL. This CDR3 comprises 16 residues. The CDR3, as DNA: TGCGCCAGCAGCCAAGAAGGGCACGGTAGCAATCAGCCCCAGCATTTT. This encodes CASSQEGHGSNQPQHF.

The V gene is TRBV5-8, the J gene TRBJ1-2; unclear D gene. The CDR3 is 13 residues long. V was cut by 1 base and J by 2 bases, with 6 bases left in between. Germline CDR1 and CDR2: SGHTS and YDEGEE. CDR3 nucleotide sequence: TGTGCCAGCAGCTTGATCGTGAACTATGGCTACACCTTC. The encoded protein is CASSLIVNYGYTF.

This clone was observed a single time. J is TRBJ1-1 and V is TRBV4-1, with D tentatively TRBD1 (5 bases). Germline V gene data show CDR1 as MGHRA and CDR2 as YSYEKL. This CDR3 has 16 amino acids. V lost 3 bases to trimming and J lost 0 bases, with 14 bases between them. The CDR3 coding sequence is TGCGCCAGCAGCCATACCGGGGCGGCCATGAACACTGAAGCTTTCTTT. This sequence encodes CASSHTGAAMNTEAFF.

The CDR3 nucleotides are TGTGCCAGCAGTTACCGGAATAAGGACGGATCAAATGAGCAGTTCTTC. Amino acid sequence: CASSYRNKDGSNEQFF. V and J are TRBV7-8 and TRBJ2-1; no reliable D call. V was shortened by 6 bases and J by 7 bases, with 22 bases between the two germline ends. The CDR3 consists of 16 residues. Germline V lookup: CDR1 SGHVS, CDR2 FQNEAQ.

The V gene is TRBV27, the J gene TRBJ1-4; D may be TRBD1 (6 bases). Germline values: CDR1 MNHEY, CDR2 SMNVEV (reference sequence). V was trimmed by 2 bases and J by 6 bases, leaving 13 bases between them. This CDR3 spans 15 amino acids. The CDR3 here is CASSLEGRGDEKLFF. The CDR3 DNA reads as TGTGCCAGCAGTTTAGAGGGCAGGGGAGATGAAAAACTGTTTTTT.

The chain links TRBV6-6 to TRBJ1-6; D perhaps matches TRBD1 (5 bases). Trimming took off 7 bases at V and 10 bases at J, with 11 bases between the two ends. This CDR3 has 12 residues. The germline V gene encodes CDR1 MNHNY and CDR2 SVGAGI (reference sequence). The CDR3 is CASNKGESPLHF. The CDR3 DNA reads TGTGCCAGCAATAAAGGGGAATCACCCCTCCACTTT.

The gene calls are TRBV6-5 and TRBJ1-2; D might be TRBD1 (5 bases). The CDR3 runs to 15 residues. The germline V gene has CDR1 MNHEY and CDR2 SVGAGI. V was pared by 2 bases and J by 2 bases, with 12 bases between. The CDR3 spells CASSYGGYGNYGYTF. In DNA form, the CDR3 reads TGTGCCAGCAGTTACGGGGGGTATGGGAACTATGGCTACACCTTC.

The chain employs TRBV5-4 and TRBJ2-2; 11 bases match TRBD2. CDR1 and CDR2 from the germline V gene are SGHNT and YYREEE (reference sequence). The junction had 7 bases not matched to a gene; V was cut back by 3 bases and J by 6 bases. The CDR3 totals 16 residues. The CDR3 sequence is CASSSGTSGFAGELFF. The CDR3 DNA reads as TGTGCCAGCAGCTCCGGGACTAGCGGCTTTGCCGGGGAGCTGTTTTTT.

This clone appeared once. In the same sample, other DNA sequences code for this CDR3. This chain connects TRBV28 to TRBJ1-3; no reliable D call. Trimming took off 2 bases at V and 0 bases at J, with 8 bases between the two ends. CDR1 MDHEN and CDR2 SYDVKM come from the germline V gene. There are 15 residues in the CDR3. The chain's CDR3 is CASSLVESSGNTIYF. CDR3 DNA sequence: TGTGCCAGCAGTTTAGTGGAGAGCTCTGGAAACACCATATATTTT.

The chain has TRBV7-9 and TRBJ2-7, with D maybe TRBD1 (5 bases). Looked up from germline, CDR1 is SEHNR and CDR2 is FQNEAQ (reference sequence). This CDR3 spans 15 amino acids. Trimming cost V 6 bases and J 2 bases, with 17 bases left between them. This CDR3 reads CASRALGPRAYEQYF. The DNA of the CDR3 is TGTGCCAGCAGGGCCCTAGGGCCCAGGGCCTACGAGCAGTACTTC.

This clone came up once. CDR3 in DNA: TGTGCCAGCAGGGTACCTGAAGCTTTCTTT. Translating gives CASRVPEAFF. The rearrangement uses TRBV2 and TRBJ1-1; D not resolved. Looked up from germline, CDR1 is SNHLY and CDR2 is FYNNEI. The ends were cut back, 6 bases at V and 6 bases at J, with 5 bases in the middle. The CDR3 covers 10 residues.

The DNA of the CDR3 is TGTGCCAGCAGCGCGACGGGGTTTGCTGGAAACACCATATATTTT. It translates to CASSATGFAGNTIYF. V usage is TRBV9 and J usage is TRBJ1-3, with D uncertain. This CDR3 has 15 residues. Germline loops: CDR1 SGDLS, CDR2 YYNGEE. V was shortened by 3 bases and J by 2 bases, with 12 bases between the two germline ends.

The rearrangement links TRBV24-1 to TRBJ2-4; D is ambiguous. This CDR3 is 13 amino acids long. The V gene lost 1 base and the J gene lost 8 bases, with 8 bases spanning the gap. Looked up from germline, CDR1 is KGHDR and CDR2 is SFDVKD. CDR3 DNA sequence: TGTGCCACCAGTGATTTTAAGAGAGACATTCAGTACTTC. It codes for CATSDFKRDIQYF.